This passage covers 10 T cell receptor beta chains from one sample sequenced in a study of blood T cells in healthy people across ages. A second PCR, run for about 7 to 11 cycles, used a sample-barcoded 5' primer plus a J-beta primer mix. MiXCR, applied by TCRdb to the 5' RACE reads, yields one record per CDR3 protein. This sample has more than 600,000 distinct CDR3 sequences, with about 25% found just once. The sample was also linked to a second study, of T cells of mothers and their children.

The sample consisted of blood. The receptors come from a boy younger than 18 in good health.

V and J are TRBV7-2 and TRBJ1-1; 7 bases fit TRBD1. V was pared by 3 bases and J by 1 base, with 2 bases of the junction left unmatched. The CDR3 consists of 14 residues. Germline CDR1 is SGHTA and CDR2 is FQGNSA. CDR3 residues: CASSFRDRNTEAFF. DNA for the CDR3: TGTGCCAGCAGCTTCCGGGACAGGAACACTGAAGCTTTCTTT.

This clonotype was seen more than once but under ten times. The chain has TRBV27 and TRBJ1-4, with 9 bases fitting TRBD1. Per the germline V gene, CDR1 is MNHEY and CDR2 is SMNVEV (reference sequence). CDR3 size: 15 residues. Trimming at V came to 0 bases and at J to 6 bases, leaving 2 bases not matched to a gene. CDR3 in DNA: TGTGCCAGCAGTTTATCCTGGACAGGGGATGAAAAACTGTTTTTT. Translating it yields CASSLSWTGDEKLFF.

The rearrangement joins TRBV12-5 to TRBJ2-5, with D possibly TRBD1 on 5 matching bases. TRBJ2-7 matches the DNA end more closely, so the J call is doubtful. The CDR3 runs 13 residues. Per the germline V gene, CDR1 is LGHNT and CDR2 is FRNRAP. The CDR3 DNA reads as TGTGCTAGTGGTTTGGGACAGTCCTACGAGCAGTACTTC. This encodes CASGLGQSYEQYF.

This clonotype was detected only a few times. The genes are TRBV20-1 and TRBJ2-1; D perhaps matches TRBD2 (5 bases). The CDR3 consists of 15 residues. V lost 2 bases and J lost 0, with 11 bases in between. The germline V gene encodes CDR1 DFQATT and CDR2 SNEGSKA (reference sequence). The CDR3 loop is CSARNLGSSYNEQFF. The CDR3 DNA follows: TGCAGTGCTAGAAATTTGGGGAGCTCCTACAATGAGCAGTTCTTC.

This clonotype was picked up a small number of times. The rearrangement links TRBV20-1 to TRBJ1-2; TRBD1 matches at 7 bases. This CDR3 comprises 14 residues. Germline V lookup: CDR1 DFQATT, CDR2 SNEGSKA (reference sequence). The CDR3 is CSAYPWDSSGGYTF. The CDR3 DNA is TGCAGCGCATACCCTTGGGACAGTTCCGGTGGCTACACCTTC.

The chain has TRBV3-1 and TRBJ2-2, with D uncertain. Germline V gene sequence: CDR1 LGHDT, CDR2 YNNKEL (reference sequence). V shed 4 bases and J shed 0 bases, with 6 bases lying between them. The CDR3 runs 14 residues. This chain's CDR3 is CASSPTSNTGELFF. In DNA form, the CDR3 reads TGTGCCAGCAGCCCTACCTCGAACACCGGGGAGCTGTTTTTT.

This clonotype was found a few times. CDR3: CSVEARNETQYF. The CDR3, as DNA: TGCAGCGTTGAAGCCCGAAACGAGACCCAGTACTTC. The chain is built from TRBV29-1 and TRBJ2-5; D gene unclear. The V gene lost 1 base and the J gene lost 5 bases, with 8 bases spanning the gap. This CDR3 is built from 12 residues. Looked up from germline, CDR1 is SQVTM and CDR2 is ANQGSEA.

This clonotype came up once. The chain combines TRBV7-2 with TRBJ2-7, with 11 bases that match TRBD1. This CDR3 comprises 15 residues. Looked up from germline, CDR1 is SGHTA and CDR2 is FQGNSA. V shed 2 bases and J 5 bases; nucleotides not matched to a gene: 5. Written as DNA, the CDR3 is TGTGCCAGCAGCTTACCCGGACAGGGGGCGGACGAGCAGTACTTC. Protein: CASSLPGQGADEQYF.

As DNA, the CDR3 is TGTGCCAGCAGGAAAACAGGGACAGCCAAAAACATTCAGTACTTC. Translated: CASRKTGTAKNIQYF. V is TRBV21-1 and J is TRBJ2-4; the table gives TRBD1 as D, unverified against the DNA. TRBV21-1 corresponds to a pseudogene. The CDR3 sequence is 15 residues long.

This chain uses TRBV2 with TRBJ1-2, with D maybe TRBD1 (6 bases). V lost 4 bases, J lost 8 bases, and 14 bases lay in between. This CDR3 is built from 13 residues. Germline V gene data show CDR1 as SNHLY and CDR2 as FYNNEI. CDR3 nucleotide sequence: TGTGCCAGCAGTGCATCTCAGGGGCGAGGCTACACCTTC. Its translation: CASSASQGRGYTF.